This TCR beta chain was identified in a study of identical twins. Study findings and constraints: High-abundance cord blood beta clonotypes had fewer insertions; memory repertoires showed none. Less excess twin sharing appeared in beta out-of-frame sequences.

Comment on this clonotype: What it binds is not known.

J gave up 4 bases and V 4 bases, and 16 bases lay outside the gene matches. CDR3 length equals 21 residues. cDNA molecules carried unique molecular identifiers, and template switching added a universal primer site. TCRdb passed the 5' RACE reads through MiXCR, listing each CDR3 protein once. The table includes 700,000 to 950,000 distinct CDR3 sequences, around 12% detected once. These records were also assigned to another study, of yellow fever vaccine responses in identical twins.

Sequenced sample: PBMCs. The source is a woman aged 18 to 35 in good health. The gene calls are TRBV12-3 or TRBV12-4 and TRBJ2-1; 16 bases line up with TRBD2. CDR3 DNA sequence: TGTGCCAGCAGTTCTGAAACTAAACCGGGACTAGCGGGGGGGGGTTACAATGAGCAGTTCTTC. This sequence encodes CASSSETKPGLAGGGYNEQFF.